This T cell receptor beta chain was profiled in a study of blood T cell repertoires in COVID-19 (dated by TCRdb to 2019 to 2021). The study in broad terms: The collaborator samples originated in the United States, Italy and Spain and spanned the acute and convalescent phases of COVID-19. The prospective study material was composed of cDNA or gDNA derived from T cells, B-cell-depleted T cells, or PBMCs. Deeply sampled blood TCRbeta repertoires from subjects exposed to, actively infected with, or recovered from COVID-19 were included in the dataset. The repertoires were made available in a free public database intended to serve as a resource for research on the immune response to SARS-CoV-2. The samples were drawn from the first 160 participants of the ongoing ImmuneRACE study and from 1,254 subjects provided by 6 global collaborators. The sample metadata nearly always contained a de-identified subject ID, COVID-19 status, age in years and sex. Where available, HLA class I and class II types were obtained from metadata supplied by the sample provider rather than from assay-based typing. General findings and caveats noted by the study authors: How much clinical and demographic metadata was included differed by source and by participant, and the metadata was provided uncurated.

This clone was detected once. Its antigen remains undetermined. No base qualities exist here, and no much larger clone lies one base off it. The CDR3 covers 16 residues, taking in both the cysteine and the phenylalanine. The kept DNA is CDR3 alone, 48 bases in frame from the first base. CDR1 and CDR2, looked up from the germline V gene, are KGHDR and SFDVKD. Unmatched junction bases come to 11, with V trimmed by 4 bases and J by 5 bases. In Seattle, one collaborating source enrolled patients while the infection was active and tracked those patients longitudinally over the course of disease. Collaborating institutions collected whole blood in K2EDTA tubes following their own protocols. For TCRbeta analysis, collaborators shipped samples as frozen whole blood, isolated PBMCs, or DNA extracted from either of those sample types. The immunoSEQ Assay, a bias-controlled multiplex PCR, was used to amplify TCRbeta CDR3 regions from genomic DNA. The study's processing was this. The number of nucleated cells in each sample was estimated from the amplification of reference gene primers within the assay. Sequence reads were collapsed and filtered to measure the absolute abundance of every unique TCRbeta CDR3 rearrangement. For each sample, productive Simpson clonality was calculated by taking the square root of Simpson's diversity index across productive rearrangements. TCRdb holds this immuneACCESS table with in-frame rearrangements only. Some clones are missing; in checked studies, unresolved V genes explain under half, and the rest has no known cause. V and J calls and clone size come straight from that table; D and trimming were deduced from the DNA. The sample yields approximately 290,000 clones; 70% to 90% were counted once. The ten largest clones add up to around 1% of the sample.

The source of this sequence is a human donor with COVID-19, enrolled during active disease. The donor label of this sample is uncertain. The sequencing input was peripheral blood. The chain was built from TRBV24-1 and TRBJ2-5; 8 central nucleotides agree with TRBD2. The nucleotide sequence is given as TGTGCCACCAGTGACGCCCATCGGGGGGGAGGGGAGACCCAGTACTTC. Its amino acids are CATSDAHRGGGETQYF.